The rows below give T cell receptor beta chains drawn from one sample of a study of Tregs in tolerant kidney transplant recipients. Clones were read by immunoSEQ multiplex PCR, and TCRdb kept only the in-frame ones, dropping some. In the table there are approximately 60,000 clones, about 89% of which are singletons. Sample: CD4+ T cells from blood (PBMCs), taken 6 months after the transplant. These receptors were taken from a human patient who received a combined kidney and bone marrow transplant. Some T cells may have come from the graft donor. CDR3s include the opening cysteine and the closing phenylalanine or tryptophan. D genes are given only for firm matches. Clone size is stated in some rows and not others, as once, few, many or a class when expanded.

CDR3 length	V gene	J gene	clone size	D gene	CDR3 DNA	CDR3 protein
16	TRBV28	TRBJ1-5	.	.	TGTGCCAGCAGTTTATCCCTAGGGGGTAGCAATCAGCCCCAGCATTTT	CASSLSLGGSNQPQHF
14	TRBV7-2	TRBJ1-3	few	.	TGTGCCAGCAGCTTTCAGGGCTCTGGAAACACCATATATTTT	CASSFQGSGNTIYF
14	TRBV6-6	TRBJ2-5	.	.	TGTGCCAGCAGCCAGGACAATCTTTGGGAGACCCAGTACTTC	CASSQDNLWETQYF
16	TRBV5-4	TRBJ1-1	.	TRBD1	TGTGCCAGCAGCAAGCGGGCAGGGGGTTACGCCACTGAAGCTTTCTTT	CASSKRAGGYATEAFF
14	TRBV7-6	TRBJ1-1	.	.	TGTGCCAGCAGCCCCCGCCAGGCTTACACTGAAGCTTTCTTT	CASSPRQAYTEAFF
17	TRBV12-5	TRBJ2-7	.	TRBD2	TGTGCTAGTGGTTTCGTCCCCCTTAGCGGGAGCTCCTACGAGCAGTACTTC	CASGFVPLSGSSYEQYF
13	TRBV2	TRBJ1-1	.	.	TGTGCCAGCAGCCCCGGGGGGAACACTGAAGCTTTCTTT	CASSPGGNTEAFF
19	TRBV21-1	TRBJ1-6	once	.	TGTGCCAGCAGCAAAGGGGGGTCGCGGGGCGAGGTTCGTAATTCACCCCTCCACTTT	CASSKGGSRGEVRNSPLHF
16	TRBV9	TRBJ1-6	.	.	TGTGCCAGCAGTGTCACCGGGAGCCCCTATAATTCCCCCCTCCACTTT	CASSVTGSPYNSPLHF
15	TRBV7-2	TRBJ1-6	.	.	TGTGCCAGCAGCGCACAGGGAGACTATAATTCACCCCTCCACTTT	CASSAQGDYNSPLHF
16	TRBV4-1	TRBJ2-3	.	TRBD1	TGCGCCAGCAGCCTCGATCCGGACAGGGGGACAGATACGCAGTATTTT	CASSLDPDRGTDTQYF
14	TRBV9	TRBJ2-5	.	.	TGTGCCAGCTCTGTCAGGGGTATCCAAGAGACCCAGTACTTC	CASSVRGIQETQYF
12	TRBV9	TRBJ2-3	.	.	TGTGCCAGCAGCGCGAGCACAGATACGCAGTATTTT	CASSASTDTQYF
13	TRBV6-1	TRBJ2-1	.	TRBD2	TGTGCCAGCAGCCGGACTAGGATCAATGAGCAGTTCTTC	CASSRTRINEQFF
15	TRBV7-9	TRBJ2-7	.	.	TGTGCCAGCAGCACCGACAGGCCCGAAACCTACGAGCAGTACTTC	CASSTDRPETYEQYF
14	TRBV7-2	TRBJ2-2	.	.	TGTGCCAGCAGCTTAGCCCATAGCACCGGGGAGCTGTTTTTT	CASSLAHSTGELFF
16	TRBV6-5	TRBJ2-2	.	.	TGTGCCAGCAGTTACGCCGGGACACCTCACACCGGGGAGCTGTTTTTT	CASSYAGTPHTGELFF
16	TRBV18	TRBJ2-2	once	TRBD2	TGTGCCAGCTCCCTAGCGGGGGGCTCGAACACCGGGGAGCTGTTTTTT	CASSLAGGSNTGELFF
15	TRBV7-2	TRBJ2-7	.	.	TGTGCCAGCAGCCAAAGACTAGGTTCCCTTTACGAGCAGTACTTC	CASSQRLGSLYEQYF
12	TRBV27	TRBJ1-2	.	TRBD1	TGTGCCAGCAGTTCAAGACAGGGAGGCTACACCTTC	CASSSRQGGYTF
13	TRBV19	TRBJ1-6	.	TRBD1	TGTGCCAGTAGTACACAGGGGGAGACACCCCTCCACTTT	CASSTQGETPLHF
14	TRBV7-3	TRBJ2-3	.	TRBD2	TGTGCCAGCAGCCCGGGGGGTAGCACAGATACGCAGTATTTT	CASSPGGSTDTQYF
14	TRBV5-1	TRBJ2-7	.	.	TGCGCCAGCAGCTTGGGCCAGGGTACCCACGAGCAGTACTTC	CASSLGQGTHEQYF
15	TRBV11-3	TRBJ2-3	.	TRBD2	TGTGCCAGCAGCTTAAGTAGCGGGACCCCAGATACGCAGTATTTT	CASSLSSGTPDTQYF
14	TRBV11-1	TRBJ1-6	few	.	TGTGCCAGCAGCTACCAGGGAGGGAATTCACCCCTCCACTTT	CASSYQGGNSPLHF
15	TRBV6-1	TRBJ2-7	.	.	TGTGCCAGCCGTCAGACAGGGGACTATTCCTACGAGCAGTACTTC	CASRQTGDYSYEQYF
13	TRBV6-6	TRBJ2-2	.	TRBD1	TGTGCCAGCAGAAGGACAGGGGCCGGGGAGCTGTTTTTT	CASRRTGAGELFF
14	TRBV29-1	TRBJ2-1	.	.	TGCAGCGTTGTTAACCCCGAGGGCTACAATGAGCAGTTCTTC	CSVVNPEGYNEQFF
14	TRBV18	TRBJ2-1	.	.	TGTGCCAGCTCACCACTAGGACTCATTAATGAGCAGTTCTTC	CASSPLGLINEQFF
14	TRBV7-9	TRBJ2-7	.	TRBD1	TGTGCCAGCAGCTTACAGGGGGCAACGTACGAGCAGTACTTC	CASSLQGATYEQYF
16	TRBV7-3	TRBJ2-2	.	TRBD2	TGTGCCAGCAGACCTAGCGGGGGGGCCAACACCGGGGAGCTGTTTTTT	CASRPSGGANTGELFF
13	TRBV7-8	TRBJ2-7	.	.	TGTGCCAGCAGCTTAGGCAGGGTCTACGAGCAGTACTTC	CASSLGRVYEQYF
19	TRBV14	TRBJ2-7	.	.	TGTGCCAGCAGCCAAGGGGTGGCCAGGGCAAGCCGATGGGTCTACGAGCAGTACTTC	CASSQGVARASRWVYEQYF
14	TRBV7-9	TRBJ1-1	.	.	TGTGCCAGCAGCTGGGGAGAGTTGAACACTGAAGCTTTCTTT	CASSWGELNTEAFF
15	TRBV18	TRBJ1-5	.	.	TGTGCCAGCTCACACAGCCAGGGAAGGGATCAGCCCCAGCATTTT	CASSHSQGRDQPQHF
18	TRBV7-9	TRBJ2-7	.	.	TGTGCCAGCAGCGTTTGGGGGGGGCGACAGAAGAGCTCCTACGAGCAGTACTTC	CASSVWGGRQKSSYEQYF
14	TRBV27	TRBJ2-1	.	TRBD1	TGTGCCAGCAGTCAGGACAGGGGTTTAAGTGAGCAGTTCTTC	CASSQDRGLSEQFF
16	TRBV11-2	TRBJ2-3	few	TRBD1	TGTGCCAGCAGCTTAGGGCAGGGGGCTTACACAGATACGCAGTATTTT	CASSLGQGAYTDTQYF
14	TRBV5-1	TRBJ1-1	.	TRBD1	TGCGCCAGCAGCTCGACAGGGGGGCTATCTGAAGCTTTCTTT	CASSSTGGLSEAFF
16	TRBV4-2	TRBJ2-5	.	.	TGTGCCAGCAGCCAGTTAGGGGGAGGGCAGGGAGAGACCCAGTACTTC	CASSQLGGGQGETQYF
15	TRBV5-1	TRBJ1-4	.	.	TGCGCCAGCAGCGACCAACTGAGGGGGAATGAAAAACTGTTTTTT	CASSDQLRGNEKLFF
13	TRBV5-4	TRBJ1-1	.	.	TGTGCCAGCAGACGACCAGGGACAACTGAAGCTTTCTTT	CASRRPGTTEAFF
16	TRBV2	TRBJ2-5	.	TRBD2	TGTGCCAGCAATGGACTAGCGGGAGAATATCAAGAGACCCAGTACTTC	CASNGLAGEYQETQYF
13	TRBV19	TRBJ1-1	.	.	TGTGCCAGTAGTATAGGCCTAGACACTGAAGCTTTCTTT	CASSIGLDTEAFF
13	TRBV7-9	TRBJ2-7	.	.	TGTGCCAGCAGCTTAGGAACAGGGCTCGAGCAGTACTTC	CASSLGTGLEQYF
14	TRBV30	TRBJ1-6	.	.	TGTGCCTGGAGAGCTGACTCCTATAATTCACCCCTCCACTTT	CAWRADSYNSPLHF
15	TRBV2	TRBJ2-3	.	.	TGTGCCAGCACTATTTCGGACTATATACCAGATACGCAGTATTTT	CASTISDYIPDTQYF
14	TRBV11-2	TRBJ2-2	.	.	TGTGCCAGCAGCTTACTACCGAACACCGGGGAGCTGTTTTTT	CASSLLPNTGELFF
15	TRBV7-3	TRBJ2-2	.	TRBD1	TGTGCCAGCAGCTTCGGGACAGGGAGAACCGGGGAGCTGTTTTTT	CASSFGTGRTGELFF
15	TRBV5-6	TRBJ2-2	.	TRBD1	TGTGCCAGCAGCGACAGGGCCTCCTGGGCCGGGGAGCTGTTTTTT	CASSDRASWAGELFF
15	TRBV19	TRBJ2-1	.	TRBD1	TGTGCCAGTAGTATAAAGCCGGGACAGTACAATGAGCAGTTCTTC	CASSIKPGQYNEQFF
14	TRBV7-2	TRBJ2-5	.	.	TGTGCCAGCAGCTTAGCCGTGGAGAGGGAGACCCAGTACTTC	CASSLAVERETQYF